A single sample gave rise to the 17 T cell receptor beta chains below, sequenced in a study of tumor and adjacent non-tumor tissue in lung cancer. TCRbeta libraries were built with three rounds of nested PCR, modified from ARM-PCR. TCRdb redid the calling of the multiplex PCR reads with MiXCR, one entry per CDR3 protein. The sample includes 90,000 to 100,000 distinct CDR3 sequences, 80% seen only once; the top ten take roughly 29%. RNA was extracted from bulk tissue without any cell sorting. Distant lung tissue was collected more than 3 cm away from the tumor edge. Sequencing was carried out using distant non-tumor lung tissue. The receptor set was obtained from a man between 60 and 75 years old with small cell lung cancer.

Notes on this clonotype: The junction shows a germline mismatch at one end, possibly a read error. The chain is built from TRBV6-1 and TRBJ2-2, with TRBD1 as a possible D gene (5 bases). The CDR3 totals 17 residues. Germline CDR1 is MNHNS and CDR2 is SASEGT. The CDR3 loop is CPSSDWSQGARIGELFF. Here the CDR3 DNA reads TGTCCCAGCAGTGATTGGTCGCAAGGGGCTCGAATCGGGGAGCTGTTTTTT.

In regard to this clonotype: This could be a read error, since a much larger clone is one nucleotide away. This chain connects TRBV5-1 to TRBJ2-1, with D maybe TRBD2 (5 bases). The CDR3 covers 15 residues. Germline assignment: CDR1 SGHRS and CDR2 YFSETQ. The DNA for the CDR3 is TGCGCCAGCAGCTTGAGGGCAGAGGGTTTGGGTGAGCTGTTCTTC. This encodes CASSLRAEGLGELFF.

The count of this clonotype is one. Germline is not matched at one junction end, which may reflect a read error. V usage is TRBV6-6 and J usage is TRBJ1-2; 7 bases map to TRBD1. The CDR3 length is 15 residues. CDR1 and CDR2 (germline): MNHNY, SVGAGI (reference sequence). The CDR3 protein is CVSSYNPGTDYGYTF. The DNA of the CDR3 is TGTGTCAGCAGTTATAACCCCGGGACAGACTATGGCTACACCTTC.

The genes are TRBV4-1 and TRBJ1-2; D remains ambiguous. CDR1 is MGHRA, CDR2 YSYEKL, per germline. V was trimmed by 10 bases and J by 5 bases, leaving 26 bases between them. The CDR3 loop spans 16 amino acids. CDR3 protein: CANTYQVVDGPYGYTF. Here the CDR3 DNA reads TGCGCCAACACGTACCAAGTGGTAGACGGCCCATATGGCTACACCTTC.

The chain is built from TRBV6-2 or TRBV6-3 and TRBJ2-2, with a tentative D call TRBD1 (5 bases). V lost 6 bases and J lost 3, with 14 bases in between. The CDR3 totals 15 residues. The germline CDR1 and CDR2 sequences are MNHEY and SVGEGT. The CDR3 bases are TGTGCCAGCAGAGGACAAGCAGAGTACACCGGGGAGCTGTTTTTT. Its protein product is CASRGQAEYTGELFF.

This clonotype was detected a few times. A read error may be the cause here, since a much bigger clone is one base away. CDR3 coding DNA: TGTGCCAGCGGTTATTCGAGACAGGGGGCGCTGGGCGGCTACACCTTC. Residues: CASGYSRQGALGGYTF. This chain connects TRBV6-2 or TRBV6-3 to TRBJ1-2; 10 nucleotides align to TRBD1. The germline CDR1 and CDR2 sequences are MNHEY and SVGEGT. The CDR3 spans 16 residues.

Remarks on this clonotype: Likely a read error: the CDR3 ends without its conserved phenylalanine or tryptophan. CDR3 DNA: TGTGCCAGCAGCATGGGAGTAGCGGGAGGGTCTCGTGAGCAGTTCTTA. It yields the protein CASSMGVAGGSREQFL. The V gene is TRBV11-2, the J gene TRBJ2-1; 11 bases are shared with TRBD2. Trimming took 5 bases from V and 9 from J; bases not matched to a gene: 12. This CDR3 is 16 amino acids long. Germline V gives CDR1 SGHAT, CDR2 FQNNGV.

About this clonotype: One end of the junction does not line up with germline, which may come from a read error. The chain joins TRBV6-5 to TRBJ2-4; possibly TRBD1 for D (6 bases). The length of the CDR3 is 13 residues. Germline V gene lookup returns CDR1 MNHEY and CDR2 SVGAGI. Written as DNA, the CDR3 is TGTGTCAGCAGTTACTCTCCAGGGGTTATTAAGTACTTC. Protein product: CVSSYSPGVIKYF.

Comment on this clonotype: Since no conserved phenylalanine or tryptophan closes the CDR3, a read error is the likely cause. The CDR3 region has the DNA TGTGTCAGCAGTTCAGACGGGATAGCCAAAAACATTCAGTACTTA. It yields the protein CVSSSDGIAKNIQYL. The chain recombines TRBV6-6 with TRBJ2-4; D is perhaps TRBD2 (5 bases). Germline lookup yields CDR1 MNHNY and CDR2 SVGAGI (reference sequence). CDR3 size: 15 residues.

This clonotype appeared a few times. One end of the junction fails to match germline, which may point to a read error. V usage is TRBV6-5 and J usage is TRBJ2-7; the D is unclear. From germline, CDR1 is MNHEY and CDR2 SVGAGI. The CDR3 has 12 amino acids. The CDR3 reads CASSKHRSEQYF. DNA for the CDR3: TGTGCTAGCAGCAAACATAGGTCGGAGCAGTACTTC.

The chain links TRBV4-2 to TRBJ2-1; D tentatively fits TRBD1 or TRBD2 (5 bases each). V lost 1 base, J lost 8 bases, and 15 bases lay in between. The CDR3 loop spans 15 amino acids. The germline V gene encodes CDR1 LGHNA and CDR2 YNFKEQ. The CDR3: CASSQAGTRYYEQFF. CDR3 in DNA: TGTGCCAGCAGCCAAGCTGGGACCAGGTACTATGAGCAGTTCTTC.

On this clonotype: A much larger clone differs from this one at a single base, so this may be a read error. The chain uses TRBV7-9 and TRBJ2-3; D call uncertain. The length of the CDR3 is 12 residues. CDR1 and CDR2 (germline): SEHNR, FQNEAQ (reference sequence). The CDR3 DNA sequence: TGTGCCAACAGCTCGAACACAGATACGCAGTATTTT. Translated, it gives CANSSNTDTQYF.

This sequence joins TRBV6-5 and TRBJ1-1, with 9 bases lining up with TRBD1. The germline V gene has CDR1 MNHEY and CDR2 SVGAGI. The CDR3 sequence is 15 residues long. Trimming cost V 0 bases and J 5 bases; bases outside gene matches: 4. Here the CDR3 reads CASSYSGTGRTEAFF. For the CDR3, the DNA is TGTGCCAGCAGTTACTCAGGGACAGGGAGGACTGAAGCTTTCTTT.

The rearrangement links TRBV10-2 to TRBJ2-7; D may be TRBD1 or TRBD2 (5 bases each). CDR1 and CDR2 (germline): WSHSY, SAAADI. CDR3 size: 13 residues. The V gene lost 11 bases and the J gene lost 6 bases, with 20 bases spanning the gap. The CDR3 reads CAAWDARYGEQYF. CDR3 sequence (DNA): TGCGCCGCTTGGGACGCTCGTTATGGCGAGCAGTACTTC.

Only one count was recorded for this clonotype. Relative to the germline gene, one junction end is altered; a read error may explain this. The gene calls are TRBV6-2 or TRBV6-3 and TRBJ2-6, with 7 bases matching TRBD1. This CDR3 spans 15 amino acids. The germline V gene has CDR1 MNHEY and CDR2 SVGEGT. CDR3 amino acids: CVSSPTGSGANVLTF. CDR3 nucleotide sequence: TGTGTCAGCAGTCCGACAGGGTCTGGTGCCAACGTCCTGACTTTC.

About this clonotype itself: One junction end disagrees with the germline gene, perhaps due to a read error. The CDR3 here is CASKLNRKTQYF. CDR3 DNA sequence: TGTGCCAGCAAGCTAAACCGGAAGACACAGTACTTC. The chain is built from TRBV6-6 and TRBJ2-5; the D is unclear. Germline CDR1 MNHNY, CDR2 SVGAGI (reference sequence). This CDR3 has 12 amino acids.

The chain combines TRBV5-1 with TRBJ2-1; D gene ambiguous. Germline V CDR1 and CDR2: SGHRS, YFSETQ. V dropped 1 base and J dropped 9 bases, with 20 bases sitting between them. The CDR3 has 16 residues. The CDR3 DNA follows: TGCGCCAGCAGCTTGAAGCAGCCAAGCTCCTATATTGAGCAGTTCTTC. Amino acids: CASSLKQPSSYIEQFF. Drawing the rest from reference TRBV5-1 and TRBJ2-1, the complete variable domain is KAGVTQTPRYLIKTRGQQVTLSCSPISGHRSVSWYQQTPGQGLQFLFEYFSETQRNKGNFPGRFSGRQFSNSRSEMNVSTLELGDSALYLCASSLKQPSSYIEQFFGPGTRLTVL.